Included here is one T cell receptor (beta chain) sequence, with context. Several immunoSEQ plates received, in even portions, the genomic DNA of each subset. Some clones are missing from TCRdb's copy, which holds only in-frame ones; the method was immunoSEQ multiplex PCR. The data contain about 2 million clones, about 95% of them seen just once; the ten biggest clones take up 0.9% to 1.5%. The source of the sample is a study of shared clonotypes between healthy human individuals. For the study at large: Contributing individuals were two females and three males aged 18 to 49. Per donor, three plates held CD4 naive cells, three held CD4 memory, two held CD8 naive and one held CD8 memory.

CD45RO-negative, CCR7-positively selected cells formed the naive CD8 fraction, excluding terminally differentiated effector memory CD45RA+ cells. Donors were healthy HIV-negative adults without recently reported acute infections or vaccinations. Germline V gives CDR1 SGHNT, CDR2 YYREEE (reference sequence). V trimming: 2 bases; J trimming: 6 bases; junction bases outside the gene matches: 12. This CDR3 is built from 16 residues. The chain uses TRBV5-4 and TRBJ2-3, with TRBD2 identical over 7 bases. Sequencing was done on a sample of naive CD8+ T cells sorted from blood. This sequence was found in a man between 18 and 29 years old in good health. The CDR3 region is CASSLLVGEGVDTQYF. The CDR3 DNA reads TGTGCCAGCAGCTTACTGGTGGGGGAGGGAGTGGATACGCAGTATTTT.